Below, 9 T cell receptor beta chains from the same sample are listed, as sequenced in a study of blood T cell repertoires in COVID-19. The data were produced by immunoSEQ multiplex PCR, yet TCRdb's version contains in-frame clones alone and is incomplete. The table includes around 320,000 clones, 75% to 85% detected once. Sequencing input: peripheral blood. The receptors here all came from a human donor in a cohort sampled during active COVID-19.

The rearrangement uses TRBV19 and TRBJ1-6, with a weak D call TRBD1 (6 bases). Germline-derived CDR1 and CDR2 are LNHDA and SQIVND (reference sequence). Deletions cut 4 bases from V and 9 bases from J, with 22 bases between. This CDR3 spans 17 amino acids. The CDR3 loop is CASSNRVGLTTVSPLHF. CDR3 in DNA: TGTGCCAGTAGTAACAGGGTTGGACTCACGACGGTTTCACCCCTCCACTTT.

The V call is TRBV29-1, the J call TRBJ1-3; perhaps TRBD1 as D (5 bases). The germline CDR1 and CDR2 sequences are SQVTM and ANQGSEA. Trimming cost V 7 bases and J 5 bases, with 12 bases left between them. The length of the CDR3 is 12 residues. The CDR3 is CSARDYRNTIYF. The CDR3 bases are TGCAGCGCCAGGGACTACCGAAACACCATATATTTT.

This rearrangement joins TRBV7-2 to TRBJ2-6; perhaps TRBD1 as D (6 bases). The length of the CDR3 is 18 residues. Germline lookup yields CDR1 SGHTA and CDR2 FQGNSA. Between the trimmed V and J ends, which lost 5 bases and 0 bases, there was a span of 17 bases. The CDR3 spells CASSATGTPFSGANVLTF. The CDR3 DNA is TGTGCCAGCAGCGCAACCGGGACACCCTTCTCTGGGGCCAACGTCCTGACTTTC.

This sequence joins TRBV5-1 and TRBJ1-2, with 10 nucleotides matching TRBD1. Unmatched junction bases numbered 9, after V lost 6 bases and J lost 7 bases. The CDR3 has 14 residues. Germline V gene lookup returns CDR1 SGHRS and CDR2 YFSETQ. In nucleotides, the CDR3 is TGCGCCAGCATGGGACAGGGGTACATATCTGGCTACACCTTC. It codes for CASMGQGYISGYTF.

This clone was seen only once. The chain uses TRBV9 and TRBJ1-4; D gene uncertain. From germline, CDR1 is SGDLS and CDR2 YYNGEE. V lost 3 bases and J lost 3, with 12 bases in between. This CDR3 comprises 15 residues. CDR3 DNA sequence: TGTGCCAGCAGCGCTTCCCCGGGGTCTAATGAAAAACTGTTTTTT. It yields the protein CASSASPGSNEKLFF.

The chain has TRBV5-1 and TRBJ1-1, with D uncertain. Germline V gives CDR1 SGHRS, CDR2 YFSETQ. V dropped 4 bases and J dropped 5 bases, with 9 bases sitting between them. The CDR3 runs 12 residues. The CDR3 loop is CASSMGRTEAFF. CDR3 sequence (DNA): TGCGCCAGCAGCATGGGGAGGACTGAAGCTTTCTTT. The whole variable domain, remainder taken from reference TRBV5-1 and TRBJ1-1, is KAGVTQTPRYLIKTRGQQVTLSCSPISGHRSVSWYQQTPGQGLQFLFEYFSETQRNKGNFPGRFSGRQFSNSRSEMNVSTLELGDSALYLCASSMGRTEAFFGQGTRLTVV.

The V call is TRBV19, the J call TRBJ2-4; maybe TRBD2 (5 bases). V dropped 5 bases and J dropped 8 bases, with 13 bases sitting between them. This CDR3 has 13 amino acids. In germline, CDR1 is LNHDA, CDR2 SQIVND (reference sequence). CDR3 bases: TGTGCCAGTAGTGACGGTGAGAGGGACATTCAGTACTTC. Translating gives CASSDGERDIQYF.

This chain uses TRBV3-1 (or the pseudogene TRBV3-2) with TRBJ2-1; no clear D. Germline CDR1 and CDR2: LGHDT and YNNKEL (reference sequence). V was shortened by 0 bases and J by 7 bases, with 7 bases between the two germline ends. The CDR3 is 13 amino acids. CDR3 in DNA: TGTGCCAGCAGCCAAGAGGGCGTGAATGAGCAGTTCTTC. Translating it yields CASSQEGVNEQFF.

This chain joins TRBV12-3 or TRBV12-4 and TRBJ2-3; no definite D call. V was cut by 7 bases and J by 2 bases, with 7 bases left in between. The CDR3 extends over 12 amino acids. The CDR3 region has the DNA TGTGCCAGCAATTCCCTCACAGATACGCAGTATTTT. Its protein is CASNSLTDTQYF.